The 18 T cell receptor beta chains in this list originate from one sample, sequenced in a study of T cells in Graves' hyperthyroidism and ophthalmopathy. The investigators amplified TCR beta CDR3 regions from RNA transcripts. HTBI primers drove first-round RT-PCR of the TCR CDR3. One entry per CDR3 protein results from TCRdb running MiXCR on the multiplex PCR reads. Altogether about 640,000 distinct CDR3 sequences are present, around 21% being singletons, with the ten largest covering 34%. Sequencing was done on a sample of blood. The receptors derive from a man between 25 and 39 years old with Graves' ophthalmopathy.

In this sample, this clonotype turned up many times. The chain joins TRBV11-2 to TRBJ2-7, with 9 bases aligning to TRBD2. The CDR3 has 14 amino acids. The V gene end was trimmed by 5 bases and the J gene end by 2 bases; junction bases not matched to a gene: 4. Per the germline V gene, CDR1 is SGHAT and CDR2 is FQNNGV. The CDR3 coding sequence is TGTGCCAGCAGCACGACTAGCGGAACCTACGAGCAGTACTTC. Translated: CASSTTSGTYEQYF.

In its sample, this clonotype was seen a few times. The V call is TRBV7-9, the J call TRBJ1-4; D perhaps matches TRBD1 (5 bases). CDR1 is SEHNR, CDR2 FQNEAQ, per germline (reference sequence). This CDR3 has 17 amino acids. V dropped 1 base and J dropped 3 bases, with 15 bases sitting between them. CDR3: CASSLGVGVTANEKLFF. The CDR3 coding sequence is TGTGCCAGCAGCTTAGGAGTAGGGGTGACGGCTAATGAAAAACTGTTTTTT.

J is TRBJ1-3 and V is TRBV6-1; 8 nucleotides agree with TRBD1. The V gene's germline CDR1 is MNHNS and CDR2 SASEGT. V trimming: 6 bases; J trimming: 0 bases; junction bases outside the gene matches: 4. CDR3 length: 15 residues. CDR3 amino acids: CASSPDRGSGNTIYF. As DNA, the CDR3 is TGTGCCAGCAGCCCAGACAGGGGCTCTGGAAACACCATATATTTT.

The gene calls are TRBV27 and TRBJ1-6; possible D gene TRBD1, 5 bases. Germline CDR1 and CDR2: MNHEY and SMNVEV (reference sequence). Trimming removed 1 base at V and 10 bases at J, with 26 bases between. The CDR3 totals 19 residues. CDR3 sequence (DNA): TGTGCCAGCAGTTTATATGCTCCCGTCAGGGCCGGAAATGGATCACCCCTCCACTTT. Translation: CASSLYAPVRAGNGSPLHF.

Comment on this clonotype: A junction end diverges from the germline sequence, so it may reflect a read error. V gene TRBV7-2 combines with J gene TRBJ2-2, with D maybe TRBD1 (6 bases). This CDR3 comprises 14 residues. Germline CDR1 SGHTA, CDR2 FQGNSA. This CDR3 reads CASNLQGMAGELFF. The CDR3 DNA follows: TGTGCCAGCAACTTACAGGGAATGGCCGGGGAGCTGTTTTTT.

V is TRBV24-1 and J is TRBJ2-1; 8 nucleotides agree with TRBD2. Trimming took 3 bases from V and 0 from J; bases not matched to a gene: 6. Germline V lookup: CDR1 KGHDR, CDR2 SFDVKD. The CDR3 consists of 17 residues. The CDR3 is CATSDRGGGSSYNEQFF. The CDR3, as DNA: TGTGCCACCAGTGATCGGGGGGGGGGGAGCTCCTACAATGAGCAGTTCTTC.

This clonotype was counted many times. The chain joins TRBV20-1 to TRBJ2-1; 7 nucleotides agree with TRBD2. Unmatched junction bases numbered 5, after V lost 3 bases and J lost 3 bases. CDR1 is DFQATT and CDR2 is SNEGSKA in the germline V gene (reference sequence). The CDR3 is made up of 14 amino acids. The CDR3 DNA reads TGCAGTGCTAGTACCGGGAGGTTCTACAATGAGCAGTTCTTC. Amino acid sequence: CSASTGRFYNEQFF.

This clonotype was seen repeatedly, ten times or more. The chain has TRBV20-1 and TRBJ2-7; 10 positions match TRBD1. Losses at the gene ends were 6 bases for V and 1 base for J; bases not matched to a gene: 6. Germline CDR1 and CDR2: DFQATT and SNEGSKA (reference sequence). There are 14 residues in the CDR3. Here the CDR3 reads CSAPPGQGSYEQYF. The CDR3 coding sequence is TGCAGTGCACCACCGGGACAGGGGTCCTACGAGCAGTACTTC.

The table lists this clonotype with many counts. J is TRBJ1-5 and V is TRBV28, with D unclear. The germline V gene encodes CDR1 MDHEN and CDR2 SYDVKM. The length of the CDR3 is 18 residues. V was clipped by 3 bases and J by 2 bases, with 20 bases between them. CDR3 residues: CASSFGWEKFGGNQPQHF. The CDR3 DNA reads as TGTGCCAGCAGTTTTGGGTGGGAAAAGTTTGGGGGCAATCAGCCCCAGCATTTT. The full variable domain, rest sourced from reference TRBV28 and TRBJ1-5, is DVKVTQSSRYLVKRTGEKVFLECVQDMDHENMFWYRQDPGLGLRLIYFSYDVKMKEKGDIPEGYSVSREKKERFSLILESASTNQTSMYLCASSFGWEKFGGNQPQHFGDGTRLSIL.

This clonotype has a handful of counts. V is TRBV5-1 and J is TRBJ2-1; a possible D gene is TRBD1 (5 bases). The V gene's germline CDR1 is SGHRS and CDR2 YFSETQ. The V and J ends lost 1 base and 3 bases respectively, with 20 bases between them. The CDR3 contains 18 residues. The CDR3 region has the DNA TGCGCCAGCAGCTTGTACCCTTGGGGCAGGGATAGCTACAATGAGCAGTTCTTC. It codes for CASSLYPWGRDSYNEQFF.

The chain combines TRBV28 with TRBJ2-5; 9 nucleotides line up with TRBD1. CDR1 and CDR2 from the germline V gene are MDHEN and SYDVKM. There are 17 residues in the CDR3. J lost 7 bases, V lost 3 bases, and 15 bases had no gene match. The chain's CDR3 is CASSFAGQGFREGTQYF. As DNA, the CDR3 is TGTGCCAGCAGTTTTGCGGGACAGGGTTTCCGAGAAGGGACCCAGTACTTC.

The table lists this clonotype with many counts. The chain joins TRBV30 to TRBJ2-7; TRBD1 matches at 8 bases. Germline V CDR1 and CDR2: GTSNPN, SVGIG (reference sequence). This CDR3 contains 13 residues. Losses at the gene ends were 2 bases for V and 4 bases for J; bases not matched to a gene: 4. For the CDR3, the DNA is TGTGCCTGGAGTTGGACAGGGAAATACGAGCAGTACTTC. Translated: CAWSWTGKYEQYF.

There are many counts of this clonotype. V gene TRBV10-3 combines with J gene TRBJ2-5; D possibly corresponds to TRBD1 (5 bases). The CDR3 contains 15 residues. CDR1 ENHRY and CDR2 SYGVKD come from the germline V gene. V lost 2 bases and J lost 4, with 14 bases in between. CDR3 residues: CAISEGLTAPETQYF. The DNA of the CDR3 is TGTGCCATCAGTGAGGGTTTGACAGCTCCAGAGACCCAGTACTTC.

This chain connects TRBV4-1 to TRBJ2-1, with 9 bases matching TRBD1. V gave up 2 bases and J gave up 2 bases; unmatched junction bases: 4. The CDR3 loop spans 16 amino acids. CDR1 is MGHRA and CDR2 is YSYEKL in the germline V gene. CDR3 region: CASSQPDRGTYNEQFF. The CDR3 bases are TGCGCCAGCAGCCAACCGGACAGGGGTACCTACAATGAGCAGTTCTTC.

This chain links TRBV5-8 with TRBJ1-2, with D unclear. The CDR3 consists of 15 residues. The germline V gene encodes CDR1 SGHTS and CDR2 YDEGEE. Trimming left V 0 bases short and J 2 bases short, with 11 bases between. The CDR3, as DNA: TGTGCCAGCAGCTTGGGGGAATGGGGAAACTATGGCTACACCTTC. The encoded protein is CASSLGEWGNYGYTF.

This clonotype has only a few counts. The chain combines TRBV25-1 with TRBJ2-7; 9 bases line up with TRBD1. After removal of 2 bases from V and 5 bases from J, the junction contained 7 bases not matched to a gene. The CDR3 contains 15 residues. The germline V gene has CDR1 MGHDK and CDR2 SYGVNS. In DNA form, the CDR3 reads TGTGCCAGCAGTGAACAGACCGGGACAGGGAACGAGCAGTACTTC. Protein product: CASSEQTGTGNEQYF.

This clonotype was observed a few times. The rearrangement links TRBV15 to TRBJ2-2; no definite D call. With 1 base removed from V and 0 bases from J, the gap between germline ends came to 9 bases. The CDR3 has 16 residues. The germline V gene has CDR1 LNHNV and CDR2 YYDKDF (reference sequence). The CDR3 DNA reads TGTGCCACCAGCAGAGTCGTCACAGCGAACACCGGGGAGCTGTTTTTT. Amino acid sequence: CATSRVVTANTGELFF.

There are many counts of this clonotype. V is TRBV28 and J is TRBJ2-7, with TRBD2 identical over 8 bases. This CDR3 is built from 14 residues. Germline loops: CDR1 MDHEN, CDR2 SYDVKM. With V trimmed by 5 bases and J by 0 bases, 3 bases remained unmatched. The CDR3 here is CASSTSGSSYEQYF. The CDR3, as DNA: TGTGCCAGCAGTACTAGCGGTAGCTCCTACGAGCAGTACTTC.